The sequence of this T cell receptor (beta chain) was determined in a study of blood T cell repertoires in COVID-19. Here immunoSEQ multiplex PCR was the method, and the copy in TCRdb shows in-frame clones only, minus some. Counted here are around 100,000 clones, roughly 90% occurring once; the ten biggest clones make up 2.1%. The ends lost 1 base at V and 1 base at J; junction bases unmatched: 0. Germline CDR1 and CDR2: SGHAT and FQNNGV. The CDR3 runs 15 residues. The sequence derives from a man aged 50 to 60 with active COVID-19. The chain carries TRBV11-2 and TRBJ2-2; 7 bases are a match to TRBD2. Sequenced material: peripheral blood. CDR3 sequence reads: CASSLAGGNTGELFF. CDR3 sequence (DNA): TGTGCCAGCAGCTTAGCGGGAGGGAACACCGGGGAGCTGTTTTTT. The full variable domain, in which reference TRBV11-2 and TRBJ2-2 provide the parts outside the CDR3, is EAGVAQSPRYKIIEKRQSVAFWCNPISGHATLYWYQQILGQGPKLLIQFQNNGVVDDSQLPKDRFSAERLKGVDSTLKIQPAKLEDSAVYLCASSLAGGNTGELFFGEGSRLTVL.